The 25 T cell receptor beta chains given below trace back to one sample, sequenced in a study of blood T cell repertoires in COVID-19. This table comes from immunoSEQ multiplex PCR, and its TCRdb copy is limited to in-frame clones, with some not included. The sample lists approximately 45,000 clones, about 90% occurring once. The sample taken for sequencing was peripheral blood. All receptors derive from a human donor in a cohort sampled during active COVID-19.

The chain carries TRBV6-2 or TRBV6-3 and TRBJ2-2, with 8 positions matching TRBD2. Germline CDR1 and CDR2: MNHEY and SVGEGT. V lost 0 bases, J lost 7 bases, and 4 bases stayed unmatched. CDR3 length equals 15 residues. The chain's CDR3 is CASSYSGLDVGELFF. CDR3 nucleotide sequence: TGTGCCAGCAGTTACTCGGGACTAGATGTCGGGGAGCTGTTTTTT.

The rearrangement uses TRBV3-1 (or the pseudogene TRBV3-2) and TRBJ2-3; 10 bases map to TRBD2. The CDR3 length is 16 residues. J gave up 4 bases and V 4 bases, and 8 bases lay outside the gene matches. Germline-derived CDR1 and CDR2 are LGHDT and YNNKEL (reference sequence). Here the CDR3 DNA reads TGTGCCAGCAGCCCCGGTCCTAGCGGGAGATCAGATACGCAGTATTTT. Protein product: CASSPGPSGRSDTQYF.

The V and J genes are TRBV11-2 and TRBJ1-1; the D gene is possibly TRBD1 (6 bases). The germline V and J ends were trimmed by 4 bases and 1 base, with 10 bases remaining between them. Germline CDR1 SGHAT, CDR2 FQNNGV. The CDR3 is made up of 14 amino acids. The CDR3 loop reads CASSSGHPNTEAFF. The CDR3 bases are TGTGCCAGCAGCTCGGGACACCCGAACACTGAAGCTTTCTTT.

CDR3 DNA sequence: TGTGCCAGTAGTATATCGGCGGGAACTGGCGGCTACACCTTC. Protein sequence: CASSISAGTGGYTF. The chain joins TRBV19 to TRBJ1-2; D gene ambiguous. Germline V gives CDR1 LNHDA, CDR2 SQIVND (reference sequence). CDR3 length: 14 amino acids. V was clipped by 2 bases and J by 8 bases, with 15 bases between them.

V usage is TRBV19 and J usage is TRBJ2-1, with D uncertain. Germline values: CDR1 LNHDA, CDR2 SQIVND (reference sequence). The V end lost 6 bases, the J end lost 0 bases, and 9 bases lay between the germline ends. CDR3 length: 14 residues. This CDR3 reads CASRPASSYNEQFF. In nucleotides, the CDR3 is TGTGCCAGTAGACCAGCTAGCTCCTACAATGAGCAGTTCTTC.

The V gene is TRBV4-3, the J gene TRBJ2-7; 9 bases match TRBD2. CDR1 LGHNA and CDR2 YSLEER come from the germline V gene. The ends lost 0 bases at V and 6 bases at J; junction bases unmatched: 15. The CDR3 sequence is 18 residues long. Here the CDR3 reads CASSQDRRSGRLLGEQYF. The CDR3 nucleotides are TGCGCCAGCAGCCAAGATCGACGTAGCGGGAGACTTTTGGGCGAGCAGTACTTC.

A note on this clone: The junction and the germline gene differ at one end; a read error may be behind it. The chain joins TRBV5-1 to TRBJ2-1; TRBD2 matches 8 bases. The germline gives CDR1 SGHRS, CDR2 YFSETQ. This CDR3 spans 12 amino acids. CDR3: CASSLEGLVFLF. In DNA, the CDR3 is TGCGCCAGCAGCTTGGAGGGACTAGTTTTTCTCTTC.

This sequence joins TRBV7-6 and TRBJ2-7, with 8 bases fitting TRBD1. CDR1 is SGHVS, CDR2 FNYEAQ, per germline. This CDR3 is 15 amino acids long. V lost 2 bases to trimming and J lost 0 bases; unmatched junction nucleotides: 3. CDR3 coding DNA: TGTGCCAGCAGCTTAACAGGGGGTAGCTCCTACGAGCAGTACTTC. As protein: CASSLTGGSSYEQYF.

The gene calls are TRBV4-1 and TRBJ2-3, with 8 nucleotides matching TRBD2. Germline V CDR1 and CDR2: MGHRA, YSYEKL. Trimming took 1 base from V and 6 from J; bases not matched to a gene: 12. The CDR3 sequence is 17 residues long. The CDR3 nucleotides read TGCGCCAGCAGCCAAGCCCGGGGGGGGCGGGAGGTGGATACGCAGTATTTT. As protein: CASSQARGGREVDTQYF.

The chain links TRBV6-2 or TRBV6-3 to TRBJ2-7, with D unclear. The CDR3 contains 16 residues. The V gene's germline CDR1 is MNHEY and CDR2 SVGEGT. Trimming pared 0 bases from V and 1 base from J, leaving 13 bases between. The CDR3 here is CASSYSWSDQSYEQYF. The CDR3 region has the DNA TGTGCCAGCAGTTACTCGTGGTCAGATCAATCCTACGAGCAGTACTTC.

The CDR3 nucleotides are TGTGCCAGCAGCTTGGGGCGGGGCACAGAACTGTTTTTT. This codes for CASSLGRGTELFF. The chain carries TRBV5-5 and TRBJ1-4; tentatively, D is TRBD1 (5 bases). The germline gives CDR1 SGHKS, CDR2 YYEKEE (reference sequence). The CDR3 contains 13 residues. V was shortened by 0 bases and J by 12 bases, with 12 bases between the two germline ends.

This chain connects TRBV9 to TRBJ2-2; possibly TRBD2 for D (6 bases). There are 14 residues in the CDR3. Germline V gene lookup returns CDR1 SGDLS and CDR2 YYNGEE. V was shortened by 4 bases and J by 7 bases, with 14 bases between the two germline ends. As DNA, the CDR3 is TGTGCCAGCAGCAGACTAGGCTTGGGCGGGGAGCTGTTTTTT. Amino acids: CASSRLGLGGELFF.

The rearrangement joins TRBV28 to TRBJ2-1; D call uncertain. This CDR3 is 14 amino acids long. In germline, CDR1 is MDHEN, CDR2 SYDVKM. The V end was cut by 3 bases, the J end by 5 bases, with 11 bases between. The CDR3 loop reads CASSFWQDNNEQFF. The CDR3 region has the DNA TGTGCCAGCAGTTTTTGGCAGGATAACAATGAGCAGTTCTTC.

This clone has just a few counts. This sequence joins TRBV30 and TRBJ1-5; possible D gene TRBD1, 6 bases. The CDR3 covers 12 residues. Germline assignment: CDR1 GTSNPN and CDR2 SVGIG (reference sequence). The germline V and J ends were trimmed by 5 bases and 8 bases, with 13 bases remaining between them. The CDR3 DNA is TGTGCCTGGGAACAGGGTGGCGAGCCCCAGCATTTT. This codes for CAWEQGGEPQHF.

Only a few counts were recorded for this clone. CDR3 nucleotide sequence: TGTGCCAGCAGCTCGGGATTCATATCCAATCAGCCCCAGCATTTT. Encoded protein: CASSSGFISNQPQHF. This chain joins TRBV7-9 and TRBJ1-5; D gene uncertain. The germline gives CDR1 SEHNR, CDR2 FQNEAQ (reference sequence). Trimming removed 4 bases from V and 3 bases from J, with 13 bases in between. The CDR3 length is 15 residues.

The chain combines TRBV9 with TRBJ1-2; 9 bases fit TRBD1. V was pared by 3 bases and J by 4 bases, with 4 bases of the junction left unmatched. CDR3 length equals 14 residues. Germline assignment: CDR1 SGDLS and CDR2 YYNGEE. The CDR3 coding sequence is TGTGCCAGCAGCGCACAGGGGGCGATCTATGGCTACACCTTC. It specifies CASSAQGAIYGYTF.

The rearrangement joins TRBV6-5 to TRBJ2-7, with D maybe TRBD2 (6 bases). V shed 4 bases and J shed 2 bases, with 15 bases lying between them. This CDR3 has 15 residues. Germline V CDR1 and CDR2: MNHEY, SVGAGI. The CDR3 protein is CASSSAGTYPYEQYF. For the CDR3, the DNA is TGTGCCAGCAGTTCCGCCGGGACTTACCCCTACGAGCAGTACTTC.

The chain recombines TRBV28 with TRBJ2-3, with 8 nucleotides matching TRBD2. The junction had 10 bases not matched to a gene; V was cut back by 6 bases and J by 2 bases. This CDR3 comprises 16 residues. Germline-derived CDR1 and CDR2 are MDHEN and SYDVKM. The CDR3 DNA is TGTGCCAGCAGCCGTGGACTAGCTCGGTACACAGATACGCAGTATTTT. Translating gives CASSRGLARYTDTQYF. Filled out from reference TRBV28 and TRBJ2-3, the complete variable domain reads DVKVTQSSRYLVKRTGEKVFLECVQDMDHENMFWYRQDPGLGLRLIYFSYDVKMKEKGDIPEGYSVSREKKERFSLILESASTNQTSMYLCASSRGLARYTDTQYFGPGTRLTVL.

This chain joins TRBV5-1 and TRBJ2-1; possible D gene TRBD1, 5 bases. Germline CDR1 and CDR2: SGHRS and YFSETQ. Trimming removed 4 bases from V and 6 bases from J, with 11 bases in between. The CDR3 covers 13 residues. As DNA, the CDR3 is TGCGCCAGCAGCCAGCTAAGGGGCAATGAGCAGTTCTTC. This sequence encodes CASSQLRGNEQFF.

This clone came up once. This chain links TRBV2 with TRBJ2-2; perhaps TRBD2 as D (6 bases). The germline gives CDR1 SNHLY, CDR2 FYNNEI. V was trimmed by 3 bases and J by 0 bases, leaving 14 bases between them. The CDR3 contains 17 residues. CDR3 bases: TGTGCCAGCAGTGATGGCGTGGCGGGGCCGAACACCGGGGAGCTGTTTTTT. It translates to CASSDGVAGPNTGELFF.

Here the CDR3 reads CASSLGHSTDTQYF. The CDR3 nucleotides are TGTGCCAGCAGCTTGGGACATAGCACAGATACGCAGTATTTT. V gene TRBV7-3 combines with J gene TRBJ2-3; possibly TRBD1 for D (6 bases). This CDR3 contains 14 residues. The ends were cut back, 3 bases at V and 0 bases at J, with 7 bases in the middle. Germline CDR1 is SGHTA and CDR2 is FQGTGA.

The chain couples TRBV2 to TRBJ2-1, with D possibly being TRBD1 (6 bases). The CDR3 totals 15 residues. Trimming took off 2 bases at V and 3 bases at J, with 11 bases between the two ends. Germline values: CDR1 SNHLY, CDR2 FYNNEI. Here the CDR3 DNA reads TGTGCCAGCAGTGAATCAGGGACAATCTACAATGAGCAGTTCTTC. As protein: CASSESGTIYNEQFF.

The V gene is TRBV28, the J gene TRBJ1-6; D remains ambiguous. The CDR3 spans 15 residues. Germline lookup yields CDR1 MDHEN and CDR2 SYDVKM. V dropped 0 bases and J dropped 7 bases, with 10 bases sitting between them. CDR3 in amino acids: CASSLWAAGNSPLHF. CDR3 in DNA: TGTGCCAGCAGTTTATGGGCCGCGGGGAATTCACCCCTCCACTTT.

J is TRBJ2-1 and V is TRBV7-2; 8 positions match TRBD2. The CDR3 loop spans 13 amino acids. Unmatched junction bases numbered 4, after V lost 5 bases and J lost 7 bases. Germline-derived CDR1 and CDR2 are SGHTA and FQGNSA. CDR3 sequence: CASSRSSGNEQFF. CDR3 nucleotides: TGTGCCAGCAGCCGCTCTAGCGGGAATGAGCAGTTCTTC. The full variable domain, rest sourced from reference TRBV7-2 and TRBJ2-1, is GAGVSQSPSNKVTEKGKDVELRCDPISGHTALYWYRQSLGQGLEFLIYFQGNSAPDKSGLPSDRFSAERTGGSVSTLTIQRTQQEDSAVYLCASSRSSGNEQFFGPGTRLTVL.

This chain connects TRBV19 to TRBJ2-7; D may be TRBD2 (6 bases). Germline assignment: CDR1 LNHDA and CDR2 SQIVND (reference sequence). Trimming stripped 5 bases from V and 4 bases from J, with 18 bases between. The CDR3 spans 15 residues. CDR3 loop: CASSPRDRPPYEQYF. For the CDR3, the DNA is TGTGCCAGTAGTCCGCGGGACCGGCCTCCTTACGAGCAGTACTTC.